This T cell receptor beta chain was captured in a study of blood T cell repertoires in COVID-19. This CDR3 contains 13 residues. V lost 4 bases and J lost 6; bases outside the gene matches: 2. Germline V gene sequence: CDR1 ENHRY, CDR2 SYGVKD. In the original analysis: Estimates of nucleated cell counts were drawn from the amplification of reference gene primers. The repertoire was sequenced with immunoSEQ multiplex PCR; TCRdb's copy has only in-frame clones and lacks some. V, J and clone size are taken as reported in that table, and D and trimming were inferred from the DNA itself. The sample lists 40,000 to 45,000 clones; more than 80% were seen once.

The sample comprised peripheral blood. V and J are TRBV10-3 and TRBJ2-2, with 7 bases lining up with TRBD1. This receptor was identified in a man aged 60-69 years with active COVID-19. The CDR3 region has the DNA TGTGCCATCAGTGGAGACAGGGCCGGGGAGCTGTTTTTT. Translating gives CAISGDRAGELFF.